Sequencing of this T cell receptor beta chain was carried out in a study of T cell responses to AZD1222 COVID-19 vaccine. Study outcomes and limitations: White British people made up most donors, females outnumbered males, and clonal diversity was possibly underestimated. The span of vaccine-associated CD4 TCRs extended across spike, with dominance at 160-218 and 743-854. The study sampled repertoires only after the peak T cell response.

The germline V gene has CDR1 LGHDT and CDR2 YNNKEL (reference sequence). V was shortened by 3 bases and J by 4 bases, with 12 bases between the two germline ends. The CDR3 runs 14 residues. Turning to this clone: What it recognizes is unknown.

Produced via immunoSEQ multiplex PCR; TCRdb's table is partial and in-frame only. The data hold under 50,000 clones, with about 80% observed a single time. Specimen: peripheral blood, collected 28 days after the second dose of the MenACWY control vaccine. The chain is built from TRBV3-1 (or the pseudogene TRBV3-2) and TRBJ1-2; no clear D. This clonotype originated in an adult who received the MenACWY meningococcal vaccine as a control. In nucleotides, the CDR3 is TGTGCCAGCAGCCAGTTCGGGCAGAGCTATGGCTACACCTTC. It codes for CASSQFGQSYGYTF.